This TCR beta chain was captured in a study of blood T cells in healthy people across ages. Every donor contributed 7.5 to 10 milliliters of peripheral blood by blood draw. The authors ran a second PCR of about 7 to 12 cycles using a sample-barcoded 5' primer and a J-beta primer mix. Unique molecular identifiers of 12 random nucleotides labeled each cDNA. TCRdb re-called the 5' RACE reads with MiXCR, one entry per CDR3 protein. The table shows fewer than 900,000 distinct CDR3 sequences, with about half occurring only once. Study-level findings and limits: Higher diversity and more naive CD4+ cells were features of long-lived donors, compared to aged donors. Per million T cells, the diversity of TCR beta decreased roughly linearly as age advanced.

Germline-derived CDR1 and CDR2 are LNHNV and YYDKDF (reference sequence). Trimming stripped 1 base from V and 5 bases from J, with 12 bases between. There are 14 residues in the CDR3. Of note for this clonotype: What it recognizes is unknown.

Sequenced: blood. This receptor was identified in a woman aged 60-75 years in good health. The chain links TRBV15 to TRBJ2-7; perhaps D is TRBD1 or TRBD2 (6 bases each). The DNA of the CDR3 is TGTGCCACCAGCAGAGGAGGGGGGTCGAACGAGCAGTACTTC. Amino acids: CATSRGGGSNEQYF.